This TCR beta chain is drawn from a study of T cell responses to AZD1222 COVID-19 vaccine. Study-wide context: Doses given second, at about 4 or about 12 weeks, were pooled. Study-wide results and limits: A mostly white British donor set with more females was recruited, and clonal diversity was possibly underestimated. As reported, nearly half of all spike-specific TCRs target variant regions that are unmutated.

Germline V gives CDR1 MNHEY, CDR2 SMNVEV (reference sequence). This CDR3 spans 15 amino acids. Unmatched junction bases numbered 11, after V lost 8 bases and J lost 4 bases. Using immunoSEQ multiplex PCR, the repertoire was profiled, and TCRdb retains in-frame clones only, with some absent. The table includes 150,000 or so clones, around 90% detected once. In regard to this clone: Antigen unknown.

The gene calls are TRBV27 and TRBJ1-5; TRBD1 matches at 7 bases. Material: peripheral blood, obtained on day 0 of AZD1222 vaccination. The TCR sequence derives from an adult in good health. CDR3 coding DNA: TGTGCCAGCGCCGGGAGGGGGCTTCCTAATCAGCCCCAGCATTTT. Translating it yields CASAGRGLPNQPQHF.